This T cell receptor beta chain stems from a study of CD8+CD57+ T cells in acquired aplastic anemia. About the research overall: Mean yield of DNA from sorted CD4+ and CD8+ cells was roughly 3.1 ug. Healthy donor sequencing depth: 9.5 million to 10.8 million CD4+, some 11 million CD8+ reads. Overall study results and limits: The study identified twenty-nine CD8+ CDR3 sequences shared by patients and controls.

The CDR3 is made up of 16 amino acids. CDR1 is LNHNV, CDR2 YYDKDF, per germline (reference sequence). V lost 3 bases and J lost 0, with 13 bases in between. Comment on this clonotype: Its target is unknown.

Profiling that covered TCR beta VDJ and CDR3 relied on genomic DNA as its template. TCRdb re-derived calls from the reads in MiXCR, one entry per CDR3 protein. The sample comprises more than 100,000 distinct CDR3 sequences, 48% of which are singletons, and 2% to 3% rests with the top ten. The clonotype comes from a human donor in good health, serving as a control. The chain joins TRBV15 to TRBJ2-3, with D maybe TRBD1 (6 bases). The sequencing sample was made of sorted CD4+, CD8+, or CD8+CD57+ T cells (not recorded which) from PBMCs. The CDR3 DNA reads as TGTGCCACCAGCAGCGGGCGGACAGTGAGCACAGATACGCAGTATTTT. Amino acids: CATSSGRTVSTDTQYF.